Sequencing of this T cell receptor beta chain was carried out in a study of shared clonotypes between healthy human individuals. Researchers divided each subset's genomic DNA evenly across several immunoSEQ plates. Authors' data handling: Owing to the provision of junction-only sequences devoid of quality scores by immunoSEQ, filtering differed. Here immunoSEQ multiplex PCR was the method, and the copy in TCRdb shows in-frame clones only, minus some. The D gene and trimming were derived from the DNA, and the V and J assignments and clone size from that table. This table has approximately 2.5 million clones, over 85% appearing once. Sample: naive CD4+ T cells from PBMCs. The subset: CD45RA+ positively selected. The origin of this receptor is a man between 18 and 29 years old in good health. Some clones in this sample may be carry-over from other donors' samples.

Here the CDR3 reads CASSVGGATSYEQYF. Here the CDR3 DNA reads TGTGCCAGCAGCGTAGGAGGGGCCACCTCCTACGAGCAGTACTTC. The V gene is TRBV9, the J gene TRBJ2-7; D possibly uses TRBD1 or TRBD2 (5 bases each). Germline V CDR1 and CDR2: SGDLS, YYNGEE. This CDR3 is built from 15 residues. Trimming pared 0 bases from V and 0 bases from J, leaving 10 bases between.